This T cell receptor beta chain is drawn from a study of human T cells and chemical hapten exposure. Findings of the study overall: Correlating positively with patch test score were the PT1 expanded TCR counts.

In this sample, this clonotype turned up many times. Its antigen is not known. CDR1 is SGHVS, CDR2 FNYEAQ, per germline. Trimming took off 2 bases at V and 9 bases at J, with 11 bases between the two ends. This CDR3 has 14 amino acids. Regarding time point: patch test 2, 6 weeks after DPC sensitization. The treatment here: therapeutic diphenylcyclopropenone sensitization with weekly scalp DPC. TCRdb itself ran the RACE reads through MiXCR, one entry per CDR3 protein. The sample contains a few hundred thousand distinct CDR3 sequences, around 6% of which appear only once. The receptor was derived from a woman aged 18-30 years with alopecia areata. Some clones in this sample may be carry-over from other donors' samples. The sample in question was whole blood, obtained in connection with sensitization to the hapten diphenylcyclopropenone (DPC). The chain uses TRBV7-6 and TRBJ1-6; D possibly corresponds to TRBD1 (6 bases). CDR3 nucleotides: TGTGCCAGCAGCTTATACAGGGCGGCTTCACCCCTCCACTTT. Translation gives CASSLYRAASPLHF.